This TCR beta chain was found in a study of cytomegalovirus exposure and HLA in healthy donors. Study-wide points: Reported results showed that the classifier diagnosed cytomegalovirus status with high specificity and sensitivity. Most subjects' HLA-A and HLA-B alleles were reportedly predicted from TCR beta sequences. In an earlier analysis, productive rearrangement rates for most beta V segments clustered near 87% or 30%.

Sampled while nominally healthy, donors likely had unrecorded immune exposures. Remarks on this clone: As yet, its antigen is unknown.

Germline lookup yields CDR1 SGHAT and CDR2 FQNNGV. V lost 7 bases and J 7 bases, leaving 17 bases between the germline ends. This CDR3 is built from 14 residues. The study ran its PCR with 60 Vbeta and 13 Jbeta primers. Sequenced by immunoSEQ multiplex PCR; TCRdb stores in-frame clones only, minus some. This repertoire shows around 120,000 clones, around three quarters found once; its top ten account for roughly 2.6%. The TCR originated in a man in his forties or fifties in good health and CMV-seropositive. The specimen sequenced was PBMCs. The genes are TRBV11-2 and TRBJ2-1; D may be TRBD2 (7 bases). CDR3 sequence: CASNKRGGPNEQFF. CDR3 in DNA: TGTGCCAGCAACAAGAGGGGGGGGCCAAATGAGCAGTTCTTC.